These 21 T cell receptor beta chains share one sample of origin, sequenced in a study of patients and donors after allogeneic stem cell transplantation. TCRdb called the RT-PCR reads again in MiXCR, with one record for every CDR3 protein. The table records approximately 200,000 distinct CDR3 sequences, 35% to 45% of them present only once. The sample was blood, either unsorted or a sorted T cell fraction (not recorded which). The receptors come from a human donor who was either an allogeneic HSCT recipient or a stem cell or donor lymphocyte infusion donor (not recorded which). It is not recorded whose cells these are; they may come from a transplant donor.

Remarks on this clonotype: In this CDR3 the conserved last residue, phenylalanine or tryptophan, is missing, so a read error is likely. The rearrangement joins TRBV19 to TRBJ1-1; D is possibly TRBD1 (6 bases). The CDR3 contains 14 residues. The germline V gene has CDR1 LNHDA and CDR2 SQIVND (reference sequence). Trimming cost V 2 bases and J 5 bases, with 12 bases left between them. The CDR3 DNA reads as TGTGCCAGTAGTATACAGGGGAAGTGGACTGAAGCTTTCTTG. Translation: CASSIQGKWTEAFL.

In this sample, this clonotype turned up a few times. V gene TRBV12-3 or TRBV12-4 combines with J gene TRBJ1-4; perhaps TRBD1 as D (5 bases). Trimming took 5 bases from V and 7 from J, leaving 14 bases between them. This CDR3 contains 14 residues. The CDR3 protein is CASSRGRVGEKLFF. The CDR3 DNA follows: TGTGCCAGCAGTAGGGGAAGGGTTGGTGAAAAACTGTTTTTT.

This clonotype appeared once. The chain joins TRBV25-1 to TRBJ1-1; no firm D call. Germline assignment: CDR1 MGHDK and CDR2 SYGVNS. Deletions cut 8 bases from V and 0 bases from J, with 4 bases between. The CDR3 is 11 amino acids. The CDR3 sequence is CASCMNTEAFF. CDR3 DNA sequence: TGTGCCAGCTGCATGAACACTGAAGCTTTCTTT.

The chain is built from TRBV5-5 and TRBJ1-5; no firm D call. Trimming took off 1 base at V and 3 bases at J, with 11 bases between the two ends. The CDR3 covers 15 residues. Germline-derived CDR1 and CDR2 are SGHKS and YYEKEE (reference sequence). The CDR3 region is CASSLSPEDNQPQHF. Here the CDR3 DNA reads TGTGCCAGCAGCTTGTCACCGGAGGACAATCAGCCCCAGCATTTT. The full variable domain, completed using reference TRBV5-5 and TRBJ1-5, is DAGVTQSPTHLIKTRGQQVTLRCSPISGHKSVSWYQQVLGQGPQFIFQYYEKEERGRGNFPDRFSARQFPNYSSELNVNALLLGDSALYLCASSLSPEDNQPQHFGDGTRLSIL.

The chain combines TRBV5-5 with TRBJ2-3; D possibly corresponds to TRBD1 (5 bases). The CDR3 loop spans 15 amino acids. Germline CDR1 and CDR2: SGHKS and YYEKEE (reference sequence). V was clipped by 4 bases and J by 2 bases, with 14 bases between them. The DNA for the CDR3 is TGTGCCAGCAGCAACCTTAAGGGGCTCACAGATACGCAGTATTTT. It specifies CASSNLKGLTDTQYF.

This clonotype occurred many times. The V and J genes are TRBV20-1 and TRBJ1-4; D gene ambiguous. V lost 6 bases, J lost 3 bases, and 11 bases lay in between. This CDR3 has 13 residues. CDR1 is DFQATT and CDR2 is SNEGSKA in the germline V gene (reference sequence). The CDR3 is CSAPPRANEKLFF. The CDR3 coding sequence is TGCAGTGCCCCTCCGAGGGCTAATGAAAAACTGTTTTTT.

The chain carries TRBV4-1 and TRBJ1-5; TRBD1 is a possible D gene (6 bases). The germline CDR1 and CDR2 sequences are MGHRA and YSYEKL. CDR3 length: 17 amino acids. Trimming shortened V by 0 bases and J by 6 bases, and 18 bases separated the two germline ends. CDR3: CASSQEPREGGGQPQHF. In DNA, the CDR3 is TGCGCCAGCAGCCAAGAACCCCGGGAAGGGGGGGGTCAGCCCCAGCATTTT.

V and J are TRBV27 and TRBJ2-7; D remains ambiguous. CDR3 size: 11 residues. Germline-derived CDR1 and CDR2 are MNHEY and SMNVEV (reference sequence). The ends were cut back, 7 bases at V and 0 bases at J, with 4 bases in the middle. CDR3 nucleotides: TGTGCCAGCAAGACCTCCTACGAGCAGTACTTC. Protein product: CASKTSYEQYF.

CDR3 bases: TGTGCCAGCAGTCATTACAGCAGAATTCACACAGATACGCAGTATTTT. Its translation: CASSHYSRIHTDTQYF. The chain carries TRBV7-6 and TRBJ2-3; D gene ambiguous. Trimming pared 6 bases from V and 2 bases from J, leaving 18 bases between. Germline V CDR1 and CDR2: SGHVS, FNYEAQ. This CDR3 is built from 16 residues.

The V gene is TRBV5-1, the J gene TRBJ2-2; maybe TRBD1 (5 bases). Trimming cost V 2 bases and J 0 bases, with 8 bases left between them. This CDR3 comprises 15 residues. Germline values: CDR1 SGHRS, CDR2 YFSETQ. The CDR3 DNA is TGCGCCAGCAGCTTTGAGACAGCGAACACCGGGGAGCTGTTTTTT. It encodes CASSFETANTGELFF.

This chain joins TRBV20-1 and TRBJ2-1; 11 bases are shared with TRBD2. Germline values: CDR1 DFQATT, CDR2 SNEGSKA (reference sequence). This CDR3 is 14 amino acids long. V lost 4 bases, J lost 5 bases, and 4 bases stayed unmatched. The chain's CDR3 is CSATSSGGNNEQFF. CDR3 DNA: TGCAGTGCTACCTCTAGCGGGGGGAACAATGAGCAGTTCTTC.

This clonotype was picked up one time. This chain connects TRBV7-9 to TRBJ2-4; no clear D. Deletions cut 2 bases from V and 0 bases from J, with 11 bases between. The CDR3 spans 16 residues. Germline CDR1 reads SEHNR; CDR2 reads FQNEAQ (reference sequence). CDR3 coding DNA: TGTGCCAGCAGCTTAACGGGCGGACCAGCCAAAAACATTCAGTACTTC. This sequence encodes CASSLTGGPAKNIQYF. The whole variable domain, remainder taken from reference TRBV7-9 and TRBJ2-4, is DTGVSQNPRHKITKRGQNVTFRCDPISEHNRLYWYRQTLGQGPEFLTYFQNEAQLEKSRLLSDRFSAERPKGSFSTLEIQRTEQGDSAMYLCASSLTGGPAKNIQYFGAGTRLSVL.

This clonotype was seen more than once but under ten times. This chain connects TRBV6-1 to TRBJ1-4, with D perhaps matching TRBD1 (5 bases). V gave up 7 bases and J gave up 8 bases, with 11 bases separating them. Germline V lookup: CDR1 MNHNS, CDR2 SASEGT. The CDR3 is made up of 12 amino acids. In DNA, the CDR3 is TGTGCCAGCACCAGGGATCCCGAAAAACTGTTTTTT. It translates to CASTRDPEKLFF.

CDR3 loop: CSAREGYGTDTQYF. The CDR3 DNA is TGCAGTGCTAGGGAGGGGTACGGCACAGATACGCAGTATTTT. The rearrangement joins TRBV20-1 to TRBJ2-3; D is possibly TRBD2 (6 bases). V shed 3 bases and J shed 1 base, with 11 bases lying between them. This CDR3 has 14 residues. Germline V gene lookup returns CDR1 DFQATT and CDR2 SNEGSKA (reference sequence).

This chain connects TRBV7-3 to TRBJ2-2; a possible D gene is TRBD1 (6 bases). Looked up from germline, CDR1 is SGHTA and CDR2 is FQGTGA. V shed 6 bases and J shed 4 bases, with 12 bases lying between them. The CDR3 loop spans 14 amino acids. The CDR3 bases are TGTGCCAGCAGTCTCACAGGGAGCACCGGGGAGCTGTTTTTT. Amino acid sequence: CASSLTGSTGELFF.

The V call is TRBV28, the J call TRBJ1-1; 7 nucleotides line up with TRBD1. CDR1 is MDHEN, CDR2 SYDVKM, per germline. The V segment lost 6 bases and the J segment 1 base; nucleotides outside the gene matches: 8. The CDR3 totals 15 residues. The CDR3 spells CASSSKWTGNTEAFF. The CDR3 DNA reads TGTGCCAGCAGCTCAAAATGGACAGGGAACACTGAAGCTTTCTTT.

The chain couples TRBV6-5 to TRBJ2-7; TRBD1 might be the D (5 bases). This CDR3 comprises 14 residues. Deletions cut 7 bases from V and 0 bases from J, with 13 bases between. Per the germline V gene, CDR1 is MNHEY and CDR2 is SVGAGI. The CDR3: CASTVSQGSYEQYF. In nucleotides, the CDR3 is TGTGCCAGCACCGTTTCCCAGGGCTCCTACGAGCAGTACTTC.

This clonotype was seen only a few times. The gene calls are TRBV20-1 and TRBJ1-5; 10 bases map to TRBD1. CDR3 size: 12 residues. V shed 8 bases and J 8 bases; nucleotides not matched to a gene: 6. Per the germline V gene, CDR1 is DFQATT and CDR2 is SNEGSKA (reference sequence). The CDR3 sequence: CSNGDRGKPQHF. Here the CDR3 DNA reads TGCAGTAATGGGGACAGGGGCAAGCCCCAGCATTTT.

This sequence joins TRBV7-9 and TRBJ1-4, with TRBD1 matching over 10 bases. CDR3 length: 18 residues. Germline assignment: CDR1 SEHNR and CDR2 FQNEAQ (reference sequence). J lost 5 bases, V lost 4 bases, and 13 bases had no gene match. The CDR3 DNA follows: TGTGCCAGCAGCTCACCCGGGACAGGGGCCGCCGGGAATGAAAAACTGTTTTTT. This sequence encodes CASSSPGTGAAGNEKLFF.

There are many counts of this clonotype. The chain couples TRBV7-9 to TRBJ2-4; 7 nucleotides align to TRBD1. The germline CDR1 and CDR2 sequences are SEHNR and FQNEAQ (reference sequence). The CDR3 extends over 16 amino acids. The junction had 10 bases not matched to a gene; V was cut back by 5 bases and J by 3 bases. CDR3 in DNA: TGTGCCAGCAGCGTCACAGGGGTTTTGAACAAAAACATTCAGTACTTC. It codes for CASSVTGVLNKNIQYF.

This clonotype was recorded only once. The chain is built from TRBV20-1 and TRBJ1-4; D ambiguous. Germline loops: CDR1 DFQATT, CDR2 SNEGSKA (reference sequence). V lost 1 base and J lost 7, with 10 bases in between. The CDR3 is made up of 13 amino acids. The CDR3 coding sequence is TGCAGTGCTAGAGGATACGCGGGTGAAAAACTGTTTTTT. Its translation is CSARGYAGEKLFF.